Reported below is one TCR beta chain. Its specific antigen is unknown. Per-base qualities were not stored, and no clone one base away is much larger. Separate from the roughly 700-subject first cohort, the validation cohort of 95 to 150 subjects was the group to which the donors belonged. Library generation was performed with the immunoSEQ multiplex PCR assay. In the paper's pipeline: To diagnose cytomegalovirus status from the catalog of TCR beta chain sequences, a statistical classification framework was built. Drawn from immuneACCESS, this table holds only the in-frame rearrangements with V and J called that TCRdb kept. Clones are partly lost; checked studies trace under half to an unresolved V gene and leave the rest unexplained. The DNA was the basis for D and trimming; V, J and clone size are from that table. The sample records under 150,000 clones, around 88% of which are singletons. The ten largest make up 7.5% to 10% of the sample.

The data were obtained in a study of cytomegalovirus exposure and HLA in healthy donors (dated 2017 in TCRdb). Describing the broader study: The 650 to 750 repertoires of the first cohort and the approximately 130 validation repertoires were produced on the same platform, according to a later analysis. The aim of the study was to test whether cataloging public T cell receptors could identify signatures of past pathogen exposure. Along with the 666-subject first cohort, a separate validation cohort of more than 90 different subjects was used. High-throughput TCR immunosequencing, statistical association of individual TCRs with disease status, and machine learning were combined to predict cytomegalovirus infection status.

Beyond this particular receptor, the publication reports: According to the authors, the approach could potentially be generalized to other disease states and immunological phenotypes. A total of 150 to 200 TCR beta chains were listed by the study as associated with cytomegalovirus. All 130 or so repertoires were used to score co-occurrence in the validation cohort in a later analysis, because that analysis had no HLA typing for the cohort. A few of the identified cytomegalovirus-associated TCR beta chains were confirmed in vitro to be specific for cytomegalovirus antigens. In both the original and validation cohorts, the classifier was reported to diagnose cytomegalovirus status with high specificity and sensitivity. Most TCR sequences were seen in very few donors, while some public TCRs were found in many individuals. Subsequent analysis determined that TCRs grouped into clusters in the first cohort also showed a tendency toward co-occurrence across the 120 validation repertoires, and approximately 94% of cluster scores exceeded 0.

Counted from cysteine to phenylalanine, this CDR3 has 16 amino acids. Only the CDR3 portion is preserved as DNA: 48 bases, with reading frame beginning at the first base. The germline V gene yields SGHRS for CDR1 and YFSETQ for CDR2. The junction shows trimming of 2 bases on V and 4 bases on J, and the gene matches do not reach 9 bases of it. The receptor was derived from a woman aged 18-30 years in good health and CMV-seropositive. The chain couples TRBV5-1 to TRBJ2-5, with 9 bases aligning to TRBD2. Sequenced input: PBMCs. The nucleotide sequence reads TGCGCCAGCAGCTTCGGTAGCGGGAGAGGAGTAGAGACCCAGTACTTC. The resulting protein is CASSFGSGRGVETQYF.